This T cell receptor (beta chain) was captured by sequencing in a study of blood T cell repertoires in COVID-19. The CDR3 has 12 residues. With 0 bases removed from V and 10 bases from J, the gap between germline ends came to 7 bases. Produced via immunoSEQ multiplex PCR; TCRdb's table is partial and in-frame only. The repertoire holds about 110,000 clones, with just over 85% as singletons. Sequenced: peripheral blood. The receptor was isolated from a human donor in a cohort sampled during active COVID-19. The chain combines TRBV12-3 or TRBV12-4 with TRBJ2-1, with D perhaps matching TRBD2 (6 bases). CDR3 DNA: TGTGCCAGCAGTTTAGCGGGACTGGAGCAGTTCTTC. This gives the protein CASSLAGLEQFF.